The table lists the clone carrying this TCR beta chain with a count of one. TCRdb keeps only in-frame clones here, not all; method: immunoSEQ multiplex PCR. This sample yields roughly 100,000 clones, of which roughly 95% are seen a single time; approximately 1% belongs to the top ten. This CDR3 has 19 residues. Germline lookup yields CDR1 SNHLY and CDR2 FYNNEI. V gave up 3 bases and J gave up 0 bases, with 20 bases separating them. The validation cohort, a group of over a hundred subjects, included the donors and was separate from the roughly 620-subject first cohort. This sample stems from a study of cytomegalovirus exposure and HLA in healthy donors.

The V gene is TRBV2, the J gene TRBJ1-4, with D unclear. Sequences were obtained from PBMCs. The TCR originated in a woman between 18 and 29 years old in good health and CMV-seronegative. The CDR3: CASSDDPPGSMSTNEKLFF. Written as DNA, the CDR3 is TGTGCCAGCAGTGACGACCCGCCGGGATCAATGTCAACTAATGAAAAACTGTTTTTT.